This T cell receptor (beta chain) is drawn from a study of blood T cells in healthy people across ages. General study findings and limits: Donors of long life had a larger count of naive CD4+ cells and greater diversity than aged donors. Conclusively comparing naive with antigen-experienced cells was impossible with unsorted PBMCs.

This clonotype was recorded at least ten times. Its specificity is not known. The people who gave samples were healthy Caucasians from Russia, aged roughly 6 to 95. This CDR3 is 15 amino acids long. CDR1 and CDR2 (germline): SGHRS, YFSETQ. Trimming stripped 4 bases from V and 9 bases from J, with 20 bases between. Combining a sample-barcoded 5' primer with a J-beta primer mix, a second PCR ran for roughly 7 to 12 cycles. TCRdb used MiXCR to reprocess the 5' RACE reads, holding one entry per CDR3 protein. Among about 1,600,000 distinct CDR3 sequences listed, approximately 40% were seen once. The sample taken for sequencing was blood. This sequence joins TRBV5-1 and TRBJ2-1, with D perhaps TRBD2 (6 bases). The clonotype originates from a woman aged 18-29 years in good health. CDR3 protein: CASSANPGLRGEQFF. The CDR3 nucleotides are TGCGCCAGCAGCGCGAACCCGGGACTCCGAGGTGAGCAGTTCTTC. Variable domain in full (rest from reference TRBV5-1 and TRBJ2-1): KAGVTQTPRYLIKTRGQQVTLSCSPISGHRSVSWYQQTPGQGLQFLFEYFSETQRNKGNFPGRFSGRQFSNSRSEMNVSTLELGDSALYLCASSANPGLRGEQFFGPGTRLTVL.